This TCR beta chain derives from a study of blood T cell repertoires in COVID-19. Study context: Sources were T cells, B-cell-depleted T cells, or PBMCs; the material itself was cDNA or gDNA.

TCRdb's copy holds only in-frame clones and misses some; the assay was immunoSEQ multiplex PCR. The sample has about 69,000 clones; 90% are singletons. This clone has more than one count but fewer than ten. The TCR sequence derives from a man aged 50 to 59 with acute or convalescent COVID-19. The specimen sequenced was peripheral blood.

The CDR3 region has the DNA TGTGCCTGGAGTGACTTCCGCGGGACTGAAGCTTTCTTT. It translates to CAWSDFRGTEAFF. The chain links TRBV30 to TRBJ1-1; D is unresolved. The CDR3 extends over 13 amino acids. Trimming pared 1 base from V and 5 bases from J, leaving 11 bases between. Germline CDR1 GTSNPN, CDR2 SVGIG (reference sequence).